The 27 T cell receptor beta chains below were found in one sample sequenced in a study of blood T cell repertoires in COVID-19. Libraries were prepared by immunoSEQ multiplex PCR; TCRdb keeps only in-frame clonotypes and omits some of them. The table shows roughly 160,000 clones, with over 80% occurring only once. The sequencing sample was made of peripheral blood. Receptors were obtained from a woman between 55 and 75 years old with acute or convalescent COVID-19.

The gene calls are TRBV28 and TRBJ1-2, with TRBD1 matching over 7 bases. There are 20 residues in the CDR3. CDR1 is MDHEN and CDR2 is SYDVKM in the germline V gene. J lost 2 bases, V lost 4 bases, and 22 bases had no gene match. This CDR3 is CASSSPTDPTYRGLNYGYTF. CDR3 nucleotide sequence: TGTGCCAGCAGTTCTCCTACAGACCCCACATACAGGGGACTCAACTATGGCTACACCTTC.

The rearrangement uses TRBV5-5 and TRBJ2-4, with 9 bases identical to TRBD1. Germline CDR1 and CDR2: SGHKS and YYEKEE (reference sequence). The V gene end was trimmed by 2 bases and the J gene end by 3 bases; junction bases not matched to a gene: 6. This CDR3 has 16 residues. In DNA, the CDR3 is TGTGCCAGCAGCTTCTTAACAGGGGGCCTCAAAAACATTCAGTACTTC. Its protein is CASSFLTGGLKNIQYF.

V is TRBV5-1 and J is TRBJ2-2, with TRBD1 matching 7 bases. The CDR3 contains 15 residues. Per germline, CDR1 SGHRS and CDR2 YFSETQ. The V and J ends lost 3 bases and 3 bases, in that order; junction bases with no gene match: 5. The CDR3 sequence: CASSYLGGYTGELFF. Written as DNA, the CDR3 is TGCGCCAGCAGCTATTTAGGGGGCTACACCGGGGAGCTGTTTTTT. Based on the CDR3 plus reference TRBV5-1 and TRBJ2-2, the full variable domain is KAGVTQTPRYLIKTRGQQVTLSCSPISGHRSVSWYQQTPGQGLQFLFEYFSETQRNKGNFPGRFSGRQFSNSRSEMNVSTLELGDSALYLCASSYLGGYTGELFFGEGSRLTVL.

The chain is built from TRBV24-1 and TRBJ2-5; perhaps TRBD1 as D (6 bases). This CDR3 is built from 17 residues. Trimming removed 2 bases from V and 4 bases from J, with 19 bases in between. Per germline, CDR1 KGHDR and CDR2 SFDVKD. The CDR3: CATSDSAGTYPAETQYF. The CDR3 DNA is TGTGCCACCAGTGATTCAGCCGGGACATACCCGGCAGAGACCCAGTACTTC.

V is TRBV5-8 and J is TRBJ1-6; 8 nucleotides line up with TRBD1. Germline CDR1 reads SGHTS; CDR2 reads YDEGEE. V was clipped by 4 bases and J by 5 bases; unmatched bases: 8. This CDR3 is 16 amino acids long. Here the CDR3 reads CASSVGQGLNNSPLHF. The CDR3 nucleotides are TGTGCCAGCAGCGTCGGACAGGGACTCAATAATTCACCCCTCCACTTT.

The V and J genes are TRBV10-3 and TRBJ2-1; 9 nucleotides line up with TRBD1. CDR1 ENHRY and CDR2 SYGVKD come from the germline V gene. V was clipped by 11 bases and J by 5 bases; unmatched bases: 10. The CDR3 contains 14 residues. CDR3 nucleotides: TGTGCCTCTGCCCCCGGGACAGGGAACAATGAGCAGTTCTTC. Its translation: CASAPGTGNNEQFF.

The rearrangement links TRBV18 to TRBJ1-2; TRBD1 matches at 9 bases. Germline V gives CDR1 KGHSH, CDR2 LQKENI. After removal of 1 base from V and 6 bases from J, the junction contained 0 bases not matched to a gene. The CDR3 contains 13 residues. CDR3 loop: CASSPRTGDGYTF. The CDR3 coding sequence is TGTGCCAGCTCACCACGGACAGGGGATGGCTACACCTTC.

The CDR3 DNA reads as TGTGCCAGCAGCCAAGACACTAGCGGGGGGTCAAGCAGGACCCAGTACTTC. It specifies CASSQDTSGGSSRTQYF. V is TRBV3-1 (or the pseudogene TRBV3-2) and J is TRBJ2-5, with 12 bases matching TRBD2. The CDR3 is 17 amino acids. Trimming took 0 bases from V and 7 from J; bases not matched to a gene: 9. Germline CDR1 reads LGHDT; CDR2 reads YNNKEL (reference sequence).

The chain couples TRBV4-3 to TRBJ1-3; D is uncertain. Trimming pared 0 bases from V and 6 bases from J, leaving 6 bases between. Germline V gives CDR1 LGHNA, CDR2 YSLEER. The length of the CDR3 is 13 residues. CDR3 bases: TGCGCCAGCAGCCAAGATCGGGAAAACACCATATATTTT. Translated: CASSQDRENTIYF.

V gene TRBV7-6 combines with J gene TRBJ1-1, with D tentatively TRBD1 (6 bases). V was shortened by 4 bases and J by 8 bases, with 20 bases between the two germline ends. Germline assignment: CDR1 SGHVS and CDR2 FNYEAQ. The CDR3 has 15 amino acids. This CDR3 reads CASSSRGINLGEAFF. The CDR3 DNA follows: TGTGCCAGCAGCTCGAGGGGGATTAACCTAGGGGAAGCTTTCTTT.

The gene calls are TRBV7-2 and TRBJ2-7, with TRBD1 identical over 8 bases. The germline CDR1 and CDR2 sequences are SGHTA and FQGNSA. CDR3 length: 15 residues. The V and J ends lost 5 bases and 3 bases, in that order; junction bases with no gene match: 9. Here the CDR3 DNA reads TGTGCCAGCAGCGAGGACAGGGTCCCCTACTACGAGCAGTACTTC. Translated: CASSEDRVPYYEQYF.

The chain couples TRBV18 to TRBJ1-2; D is unresolved. Per germline, CDR1 KGHSH and CDR2 LQKENI. The CDR3 spans 13 residues. Trimming took off 6 bases at V and 0 bases at J, with 8 bases between the two ends. The CDR3 nucleotides read TGTGCCAGCTCCGCAGAAGCTAACTATGGCTACACCTTC. This sequence encodes CASSAEANYGYTF.

There are a few counts of this clone. The rearrangement joins TRBV3-1 (or the pseudogene TRBV3-2) to TRBJ1-2; D remains unclear. V gave up 0 bases and J gave up 4 bases, with 6 bases separating them. The length of the CDR3 is 13 residues. The germline CDR1 and CDR2 sequences are LGHDT and YNNKEL (reference sequence). The DNA for the CDR3 is TGTGCCAGCAGCCAAGATCGGTCCTATGGCTACACCTTC. This sequence encodes CASSQDRSYGYTF.

V usage is TRBV6-5 and J usage is TRBJ2-6; 7 bases fit TRBD2. Germline trimming cut 6 bases from V and 0 bases from J; bases unmatched to any gene: 2. Germline lookup yields CDR1 MNHEY and CDR2 SVGAGI. This CDR3 has 15 amino acids. The CDR3 spells CASRAGNSGANVLTF. CDR3 nucleotide sequence: TGTGCCAGCAGAGCGGGGAACTCTGGGGCCAACGTCCTGACTTTC.

J is TRBJ1-6 and V is TRBV18, with a tentative D call TRBD1 (6 bases). CDR1 is KGHSH, CDR2 LQKENI, per germline. With 2 bases removed from V and 0 bases from J, the gap between germline ends came to 8 bases. This CDR3 is 16 amino acids long. DNA for the CDR3: TGTGCCAGCTCACCAAAAGGGGGCTCCTATAATTCACCCCTCCACTTT. Translating gives CASSPKGGSYNSPLHF.

The chain has TRBV19 and TRBJ1-4; 8 bases line up with TRBD1. The CDR3 extends over 16 amino acids. Germline V gene lookup returns CDR1 LNHDA and CDR2 SQIVND (reference sequence). With V trimmed by 3 bases and J by 0 bases, 3 bases remained unmatched. CDR3: CASSMDRVPTNEKLFF. CDR3 coding DNA: TGTGCCAGTAGTATGGACAGGGTACCAACTAATGAAAAACTGTTTTTT.

This clone has only one observation. The rearrangement joins TRBV4-3 to TRBJ1-5; 9 positions match TRBD1. This CDR3 has 14 residues. Trimming at V came to 4 bases and at J to 7 bases, leaving 5 bases not matched to a gene. Germline lookup yields CDR1 LGHNA and CDR2 YSLEER. The CDR3 protein is CASSPRTGDQPQHF. DNA for the CDR3: TGCGCCAGCAGCCCCCGGACAGGGGACCAGCCCCAGCATTTT.

The chain is built from TRBV9 and TRBJ1-2; no definite D call. Germline CDR1 reads SGDLS; CDR2 reads YYNGEE. The CDR3 covers 15 residues. Trimming shortened V by 0 bases and J by 0 bases, and 9 bases separated the two germline ends. CDR3 amino acids: CASSVVPTPNYGYTF. The CDR3 bases are TGTGCCAGCAGCGTAGTCCCCACACCTAACTATGGCTACACCTTC.

The chain has TRBV28 and TRBJ1-2; 9 positions match TRBD1. Germline values: CDR1 MDHEN, CDR2 SYDVKM. V lost 5 bases and J lost 5; bases outside the gene matches: 9. The CDR3 totals 15 residues. The CDR3 protein is CASSGWGQGRYGYTF. As DNA, the CDR3 is TGTGCCAGCAGTGGATGGGGACAGGGAAGGTATGGCTACACCTTC.

This CDR3 is CATLDRDWGETQYF. The CDR3 nucleotides read TGTGCCACCTTGGACAGGGACTGGGGGGAGACCCAGTACTTC. The chain is built from TRBV10-3 and TRBJ2-5; 8 bases agree with TRBD1. V lost 10 bases and J lost 5; bases outside the gene matches: 12. This CDR3 contains 14 residues. CDR1 ENHRY and CDR2 SYGVKD come from the germline V gene.

The V call is TRBV20-1, the J call TRBJ1-2; tentative D call: TRBD1 (6 bases). V lost 5 bases and J 4 bases, leaving 8 bases between the germline ends. The germline V gene has CDR1 DFQATT and CDR2 SNEGSKA (reference sequence). The CDR3 has 11 amino acids. This CDR3 reads CSASDSYGYTF. The CDR3 DNA is TGCAGTGCTTCGGACAGCTATGGCTACACCTTC.

The rearrangement links TRBV28 to TRBJ2-3; 8 bases fit TRBD2. V gave up 10 bases and J gave up 6 bases; unmatched junction bases: 9. Germline CDR1 MDHEN, CDR2 SYDVKM. This CDR3 is 13 amino acids long. CDR3 region: CATLAGGGDTQYF. The CDR3 region has the DNA TGTGCCACCCTTGCGGGGGGCGGGGATACGCAGTATTTT.

The CDR3 nucleotides read TGCGCCAGCAGCCAAGGACAGGGTAGCAATCAGCCCCAGCATTTT. This codes for CASSQGQGSNQPQHF. J is TRBJ1-5 and V is TRBV4-1; 7 positions agree with TRBD1. Germline assignment: CDR1 MGHRA and CDR2 YSYEKL. V lost 1 base, J lost 0 bases, and 0 bases stayed unmatched. The CDR3 totals 15 residues.

CDR3 nucleotides: TGTGCCAGCAGTCCGGGGACAGGGGTGGGGAGTTCACCCCTCCACTTT. It codes for CASSPGTGVGSSPLHF. The chain is built from TRBV28 and TRBJ1-6; TRBD1 matches at 10 bases. Germline lookup yields CDR1 MDHEN and CDR2 SYDVKM. V dropped 5 bases and J dropped 9; count of bases not matched to a gene: 10. This CDR3 has 16 amino acids.

The chain is built from TRBV14 and TRBJ1-2, with TRBD1 matching over 9 bases. Germline values: CDR1 SGHDN, CDR2 FVKESK. V was clipped by 4 bases and J by 6 bases; unmatched bases: 3. The CDR3 contains 13 residues. This CDR3 reads CASSPNRGHGYTF. CDR3 DNA: TGTGCCAGCAGCCCCAACAGGGGGCATGGCTACACCTTC.

Comment on this clone: A junction boundary mismatches the germline segment, possibly from a read error. The chain combines TRBV4-3 with TRBJ1-1; D is undetermined. The germline V gene encodes CDR1 LGHNA and CDR2 YSLEER. The CDR3 runs 13 residues. The CDR3 here is CASSQEQNAEAFF. The CDR3 DNA is TGCGCCAGCAGCCAAGAACAGAACGCTGAAGCTTTCTTT.

V is TRBV5-1 and J is TRBJ1-5, with TRBD1 matching over 11 bases. The V segment lost 4 bases and the J segment 2 bases; nucleotides outside the gene matches: 5. The germline gives CDR1 SGHRS, CDR2 YFSETQ. The CDR3 totals 16 residues. The CDR3 sequence is CASSPGTGGGNQPQHF. Written as DNA, the CDR3 is TGCGCCAGCAGCCCCGGGACAGGGGGGGGCAATCAGCCCCAGCATTTT.